This is a list of T cell receptor beta chains from one sample in a study of type 1 regulatory T cells. Their target antigens are unknown. In TCRdb, the reads were re-called with MiXCR into one record per CDR3 protein. This sample carries about 14,000 distinct CDR3 sequences, approximately 15% of them seen once, and the ten largest clones take just over 15%. The sample taken for sequencing was cultured T cells, either the whole culture or a sorted T cell fraction (not recorded which). The source is a human donor in good health. Both conserved end residues are part of each CDR3. A D gene is named only where the DNA matches it firmly. Clone size is not always given. Where it is, it says once, few, many or a class for expanded clones.

TRBV7-5	.	.	TRBJ1-1	.	CISVPEAPVLMSTEAFF
TRBV18	TRBD1	once	TRBJ1-5	TGTGCCAGCGCACAGGGGCACAATCAGCCCCAGCATTTT	CASAQGHNQPQHF
TRBV5-1	.	many	TRBJ2-7	TGCGCCAGCACCACGAACGCCGGGACCTACGAGCAGTACTTC	CASTTNAGTYEQYF
TRBV6-5	.	.	TRBJ1-2	TGTGCCAGCATGCTCGGGCAGAACTATGGCTACACCTTC	CASMLGQNYGYTF
TRBV29-1	.	many	TRBJ2-5	TGCAGCGTTGTCGGTTGGGGGGAGACCCAGTACTTC	CSVVGWGETQYF
TRBV11-2	TRBD1	.	TRBJ2-6	TGTGCCAGCAGCCTAAACAGGGGTGGGATGCGACTCTCTGGGGCCAACGTCCTGACTTTC	CASSLNRGGMRLSGANVLTF
TRBV5-1	.	.	TRBJ1-1	TGTGCCAGCAGCTCCCTTCACGGGGGGACTGAAGCTTTCTTT	CASSSLHGGTEAFF
TRBV5-4	TRBD2	many	TRBJ2-3	TGTGCCAGCAGCTTGGCCTTCGGGCTAGCGGGCGGCACAGATACGCAGTATTTT	CASSLAFGLAGGTDTQYF
TRBV30	.	.	TRBJ1-1	TGTGCCGGCAGTCGGGGGGGGAACACTGAAGCTTTCTTT	CAGSRGGNTEAFF
TRBV18	.	medium-sized	TRBJ1-6	TGTGCCAGCTCACCGATACAGGGTCCCGATTCACCCCTCCACTTT	CASSPIQGPDSPLHF